These T cell receptor beta chains were read from a single sample in a study of response to subunit inactivated influenza vaccine. From the RT-PCR reads, TCRdb called clonotypes with MiXCR, one entry per CDR3 protein. This table has more than 550,000 distinct CDR3 sequences, about 10% appearing once. This same sample was also part of a study on T cells expressing NK-cell markers.

This sample comprised PBMCs from blood, obtained on the day of vaccination. The origin of the receptors is a man aged 45-65 years who received an inactivated influenza vaccine. Each CDR3 is given with its conserved first and last residue. The D gene is left open where the match is weak. Size values are once, few and many counts, or a class for expanded clones, and some rows have none.

TRBV3-1,.,TRBJ2-1,many,CASSQKPITEQFF,TGTGCCAGCAGCCAAAAACCCATTACTGAGCAGTTCTTC
TRBV7-9,.,TRBJ2-3,many,CASSLESRDTQYF,TGTGCCAGCAGCTTAGAGAGCAGGGATACGCAGTATTTT
TRBV10-3,TRBD1,TRBJ2-7,.,CAISETGTGKLDYEQYF,TGTGCCATCAGTGAGACCGGGACAGGGAAGTTAGACTACGAGCAGTACTTC
TRBV15,.,TRBJ2-7,.,CATRLGPGLSYEQYF,TGTGCCACCAGACTGGGCCCGGGACTCTCCTACGAGCAGTACTTC
TRBV20-1,TRBD1,TRBJ2-1,few,CSARDMDKTGEWFF,TGCAGTGCTAGAGATATGGACAAGACAGGGGAGTGGTTCTTC
TRBV7-2,.,TRBJ2-3,.,CASSSDSFTDTQYF,TGTGCCAGCAGCTCGGACAGCTTCACAGATACGCAGTATTTT
TRBV5-1,.,TRBJ2-5,few,CASTTTSGRARILCTEETQYF,TGCGCCAGCACCACAACCTCGGGCAGGGCACGAATTCTCTGTACTGAAGAGACCCAGTACTTC
TRBV28,.,TRBJ1-2,few,CASSLAPGTNYGYTF,TGTGCCAGCAGTTTAGCCCCCGGCACTAACTATGGCTACACCTTC
TRBV7-9,.,TRBJ1-2,.,CASSLESAYRDGYTF,TGTGCCAGCAGCTTAGAGAGTGCTTACAGGGATGGCTACACCTTC
TRBV25-1,.,TRBJ2-1,.,CASSVTSPGINEQFF,TGTGCCAGCAGTGTGACATCCCCGGGGATCAATGAGCAGTTCTTC
TRBV7-2,.,TRBJ2-1,.,CASSPRAGNNEQFF,TGTGCCAGCAGCCCCCGGGCAGGGAACAATGAGCAGTTCTTC
TRBV5-1,.,TRBJ1-1,few,CASSLADLRLSPNTEAFF,TGCGCCAGCAGCTTGGCCGATCTGCGATTGTCTCCAAACACTGAAGCTTTCTTT
TRBV20-1,.,TRBJ1-5,few,CSAVETSNQPQHF,TGCAGTGCCGTAGAGACTAGCAATCAGCCCCAGCATTTT
TRBV12-3/TRBV12-4,TRBD1,TRBJ1-2,few,CASSTSRDRVPYGYTF,TGTGCCAGCAGTACCAGCCGGGACAGGGTACCCTATGGCTACACCTTC
TRBV3-1,.,TRBJ2-7,few,CASSQRFVEQYF,TGTGCCAGCAGCCAAAGATTCGTCGAGCAGTACTTC
TRBV7-3,.,TRBJ1-1,.,CASSLKANTEAFF,TGTGCCAGCAGCTTAAAGGCGAACACTGAAGCTTTCTTT
TRBV28,TRBD2,TRBJ2-3,few,CASSISGGVISDTQYF,TGTGCCAGCAGTATTAGCGGGGGGGTTATTAGTGATACGCAGTATTTT
TRBV4-1,.,TRBJ2-2,few,CASSQEVGTGELFF,TGCGCCAGCAGCCAAGAAGTGGGAACCGGGGAGCTGTTTTTT
TRBV29-1,TRBD1,TRBJ2-2,many,CSVQGQQNTGELFF,TGCAGCGTTCAGGGACAGCAGAACACCGGGGAGCTGTTTTTT
TRBV6-2/TRBV6-3,TRBD2,TRBJ2-3,.,CAGSSSGRTDTQYF,TGTGCCGGCAGTTCGAGCGGGAGGACAGATACGCAGTATTTT
TRBV7-9,.,TRBJ1-4,.,CASSLTRRATNEKLFF,TGTGCCAGCAGCTTAACCCGACGAGCAACTAATGAAAAACTGTTTTTT
TRBV15,.,TRBJ1-1,few,CATSGIREGGTEAFF,TGTGCCACCAGCGGTATCAGGGAGGGTGGCACTGAAGCTTTCTTT
TRBV4-1,TRBD2,TRBJ2-7,few,CASSQGGLAGPMGEQYF,TGCGCCAGCAGCCAGGGGGGACTAGCGGGGCCGATGGGCGAGCAGTACTTC
TRBV13,.,TRBJ2-5,.,CASSIRYRAYVAETQYF,TGTGCCAGCAGCATCCGATACCGGGCCTATGTGGCAGAGACCCAGTACTTC
TRBV7-9,TRBD2,TRBJ2-3,.,CASSLGTSGSDTQYF,TGTGCCAGCAGCCTCGGGACTAGCGGGAGTGATACGCAGTATTTT
TRBV5-1,.,TRBJ2-1,.,CASRLTRNEQFF,TGCGCCAGCAGGCTTACTAGGAATGAGCAGTTCTTC